This T cell receptor beta chain was sequenced for a study of cytomegalovirus exposure and HLA in healthy donors. V shed 0 bases and J shed 0 bases, with 8 bases lying between them. The CDR3 spans 16 residues. The V gene's germline CDR1 is MNHNY and CDR2 SVGAGI (reference sequence). PCR primers comprised 60 Vbeta and 13 Jbeta primers. Measured with immunoSEQ multiplex PCR; TCRdb has only the in-frame clones, and not every one. The sample carries tens of thousands of clones, around 80% recorded once. The sequencing input was PBMCs. The sequence derives from a man aged 50 or older in good health and CMV-seropositive. The chain links TRBV6-6 to TRBJ1-4; no reliable D call. The CDR3 is CASSYSPTATNEKLFF. The CDR3 bases are TGTGCCAGCAGTTACTCGCCCACAGCAACTAATGAAAAACTGTTTTTT.